Each of the 18 T cell receptor beta chains below was sequenced from the same sample in a study of blood T cell repertoires in COVID-19. Only in-frame clones appear in the TCRdb table, and some are missing; sequencing was by immunoSEQ multiplex PCR. The sample holds roughly 280,000 clones; 80% to 90% are singletons and the top ten take 2.4%. Sample: PBMCs or T cells enriched from blood (not recorded which). These receptor sequences come from a woman under 30 who had recovered from COVID-19.

The chain links TRBV28 to TRBJ2-1, with TRBD2 as a possible D gene (6 bases). The CDR3 loop spans 13 amino acids. The V end was cut by 10 bases, the J end by 6 bases, with 16 bases between. Germline-derived CDR1 and CDR2 are MDHEN and SYDVKM. This CDR3 is CATRGSGPNEQFF. In nucleotides, the CDR3 is TGTGCCACCCGGGGGAGTGGGCCCAATGAGCAGTTCTTC.

V usage is TRBV19 and J usage is TRBJ1-1; perhaps TRBD1 as D (6 bases). CDR1 LNHDA and CDR2 SQIVND come from the germline V gene (reference sequence). The CDR3 loop spans 11 amino acids. V was shortened by 4 bases and J by 8 bases, with 8 bases between the two germline ends. In nucleotides, the CDR3 is TGTGCCAGTAGTACAGGGGCCGAAGCTTTCTTT. Its protein product is CASSTGAEAFF.

The chain couples TRBV11-2 to TRBJ2-2; TRBD2 aligns across 7 bases. The germline CDR1 and CDR2 sequences are SGHAT and FQNNGV. The CDR3 contains 15 residues. The V segment lost 5 bases and the J segment 7 bases; nucleotides outside the gene matches: 10. The CDR3 DNA follows: TGTGCCAGCAGCGACGGGGGGTACGTTAGCGGGGAGCTGTTTTTT. This sequence encodes CASSDGGYVSGELFF.

The V gene is TRBV27, the J gene TRBJ1-2; the D is unclear. CDR1 is MNHEY, CDR2 SMNVEV, per germline (reference sequence). The CDR3 is made up of 16 amino acids. The ends were cut back, 0 bases at V and 6 bases at J, with 17 bases in the middle. The CDR3 DNA is TGTGCCAGCAGTTTATCCTTTATGTTCGGGGTGAATGGCTACACCTTC. Translating it yields CASSLSFMFGVNGYTF.

CDR3 coding DNA: TGTGCCAGCAGTCGTACTAGCGGGGGTATGTATGAGCAGTTCTTC. Its translation is CASSRTSGGMYEQFF. The rearrangement uses TRBV13 and TRBJ2-1; 11 nucleotides line up with TRBD2. Germline V CDR1 and CDR2: PRHDT, FYEKMQ (reference sequence). With V trimmed by 6 bases and J by 8 bases, 9 bases remained unmatched. The CDR3 covers 15 residues.

The chain couples TRBV10-3 to TRBJ2-7; 8 bases match TRBD1. This CDR3 has 16 amino acids. V was clipped by 2 bases and J by 3 bases; unmatched bases: 9. Germline CDR1 reads ENHRY; CDR2 reads SYGVKD. In DNA, the CDR3 is TGTGCCATCAGTGAGAGAGGACAGGGTACTCTCTACGAGCAGTACTTC. Translating gives CAISERGQGTLYEQYF.

The V and J genes are TRBV19 and TRBJ1-2; 7 bases agree with TRBD1. CDR1 is LNHDA, CDR2 SQIVND, per germline (reference sequence). V was clipped by 3 bases and J by 7 bases; unmatched bases: 17. CDR3 length equals 17 residues. CDR3 bases: TGTGCCAGTAGTATTGGCGGCGCTGTTGGCAGACAGGGTGGCTACACCTTC. This encodes CASSIGGAVGRQGGYTF.

This chain joins TRBV30 and TRBJ1-1, with 10 bases matching TRBD1. Germline lookup yields CDR1 GTSNPN and CDR2 SVGIG (reference sequence). This CDR3 has 10 residues. CDR3 region: CATGGFEAFF. For the CDR3, the DNA is TGTGCGACAGGGGGCTTTGAAGCTTTCTTT.

The chain combines TRBV11-2 with TRBJ1-1, with TRBD1 matching 9 bases. From germline, CDR1 is SGHAT and CDR2 FQNNGV. The CDR3 covers 15 residues. V gave up 1 base and J gave up 4 bases; unmatched junction bases: 4. DNA for the CDR3: TGTGCCAGCAGCTTAGGAGGGACAGGGCCCACTGAAGCTTTCTTT. This gives the protein CASSLGGTGPTEAFF.

This chain joins TRBV4-2 and TRBJ1-1; 7 bases are shared with TRBD1. The CDR3 length is 14 residues. The V segment lost 5 bases and the J segment 7 bases; nucleotides outside the gene matches: 10. The V gene's germline CDR1 is LGHNA and CDR2 YNFKEQ. Here the CDR3 DNA reads TGTGCCAGCAGCTCTTCCGGGACAGATTTTGAAGCTTTCTTT. Its protein is CASSSSGTDFEAFF.

The rearrangement links TRBV20-1 to TRBJ2-5; D ambiguous. This CDR3 comprises 11 residues. Germline V CDR1 and CDR2: DFQATT, SNEGSKA (reference sequence). V lost 6 bases, J lost 1 base, and 6 bases lay in between. CDR3 nucleotide sequence: TGCAGTGCACTCGGCCAAGAGACCCAGTACTTC. Its translation is CSALGQETQYF.

J is TRBJ1-5 and V is TRBV15; no clear D. The CDR3 spans 12 residues. The germline CDR1 and CDR2 sequences are LNHNV and YYDKDF (reference sequence). Trimming shortened V by 4 bases and J by 2 bases, and 3 bases separated the two germline ends. The CDR3 sequence: CATSTGNQPQHF. The CDR3 DNA reads TGTGCCACCAGCACCGGCAATCAGCCCCAGCATTTT.

V and J are TRBV19 and TRBJ1-1; weak D call: TRBD1 (5 bases). This CDR3 contains 14 residues. Trimming stripped 5 bases from V and 4 bases from J, with 14 bases between. Per the germline V gene, CDR1 is LNHDA and CDR2 is SQIVND (reference sequence). The CDR3 nucleotides read TGTGCCAGTAGTCTCGCGGGGGTAGCCACTGAAGCTTTCTTT. Protein sequence: CASSLAGVATEAFF.

The chain carries TRBV7-2 and TRBJ1-5; no firm D call. V was cut by 3 bases and J by 5 bases, with 8 bases left in between. This CDR3 contains 13 residues. Germline lookup yields CDR1 SGHTA and CDR2 FQGNSA. The CDR3 spells CASSFGGDQPQHF. The CDR3 bases are TGTGCCAGCAGCTTTGGCGGGGATCAGCCCCAGCATTTT.

The rearrangement uses TRBV7-2 and TRBJ1-1; 8 bases line up with TRBD1. V lost 7 bases and J lost 4; bases outside the gene matches: 5. This CDR3 is 13 amino acids long. Germline lookup yields CDR1 SGHTA and CDR2 FQGNSA. The CDR3: CASIYQGATEAFF. CDR3 nucleotide sequence: TGTGCCAGCATTTACCAGGGGGCCACTGAAGCTTTCTTT.

Concerning this clone itself: Relative to the germline gene, one junction end is altered; a read error may explain this. This chain connects TRBV29-1 to TRBJ2-5, with 13 bases identical to TRBD2. The CDR3 is made up of 17 amino acids. The V gene's germline CDR1 is SQVTM and CDR2 ANQGSEA. The chain's CDR3 is CSVPDPTGLAGEEIQYF. The CDR3 DNA reads TGCAGCGTCCCAGACCCGACAGGACTAGCGGGGGAGGAGATCCAGTACTTC.

The rearrangement links TRBV27 to TRBJ1-1; TRBD1 agrees at 9 bases. V trimming: 5 bases; J trimming: 6 bases; junction bases outside the gene matches: 7. The CDR3 contains 14 residues. Germline loops: CDR1 MNHEY, CDR2 SMNVEV (reference sequence). CDR3 sequence (DNA): TGTGCCAGCAGTACCTGGGACAGGGAGCCTGAAGCTTTCTTT. Translating gives CASSTWDREPEAFF.

On this clone itself: Other DNA variants within this sample encode the same CDR3. This chain connects TRBV4-2 to TRBJ2-3, with D tentatively TRBD2 (6 bases). This CDR3 spans 15 amino acids. The V end was cut by 1 base, the J end by 3 bases, with 11 bases between. Germline-derived CDR1 and CDR2 are LGHNA and YNFKEQ. For the CDR3, the DNA is TGTGCCAGCAGCCAAGGGTCCGGAGGGACAGATACGCAGTATTTT. Translated: CASSQGSGGTDTQYF.